This entry lists 6 T cell receptor beta chains sequenced from one sample in a study of Graves' ophthalmopathy and Graves' hyperthyroidism. The TCR beta CDR3 regions underwent amplification from RNA transcripts. The library came from an HTBI-primed first-round RT-PCR and a second-round multiplex PCR. In TCRdb, the multiplex PCR reads were re-called with MiXCR into one record per CDR3 protein. The data show approximately 1.2 million distinct CDR3 sequences, about 35% seen once. The sequencing input was peripheral blood or thyroid tissue (not recorded which). These receptors came from an adult man with Graves' hyperthyroidism.

This clonotype was counted between two and nine times. This chain connects TRBV6-5 to TRBJ1-4, with 7 bases fitting TRBD1. There are 15 residues in the CDR3. J lost 8 bases, V lost 3 bases, and 9 bases had no gene match. Per the germline V gene, CDR1 is MNHEY and CDR2 is SVGAGI. CDR3 in DNA: TGTGCCAGCAGTTATTCACAGGGGTTTCGGGAAAAACTGTTTTTT. Its translation: CASSYSQGFREKLFF.

In its sample, this clonotype was seen many times. This chain links TRBV20-1 with TRBJ1-5, with D unclear. This CDR3 region has 15 residues. The V gene lost 2 bases and the J gene lost 5 bases, with 16 bases spanning the gap. Looked up from germline, CDR1 is DFQATT and CDR2 is SNEGSKA (reference sequence). CDR3 protein: CSARPGPELDQPQHF. The DNA of the CDR3 is TGCAGTGCTAGACCGGGCCCTGAGCTCGATCAGCCCCAGCATTTT.

This clonotype was found many times. This chain joins TRBV5-5 and TRBJ1-5, with D hard to call. The V end was cut by 0 bases, the J end by 7 bases, with 11 bases between. The CDR3 is made up of 14 amino acids. Germline values: CDR1 SGHKS, CDR2 YYEKEE (reference sequence). The DNA of the CDR3 is TGTGCCAGCAGCTTGGGGGCCGGGAAACAGCCCCAGCATTTT. It is translated as CASSLGAGKQPQHF.

The chain has TRBV7-2 and TRBJ2-7; 9 positions agree with TRBD2. This CDR3 is built from 18 residues. Germline values: CDR1 SGHTA, CDR2 FQGNSA. The V gene end was trimmed by 3 bases and the J gene end by 0 bases; junction bases not matched to a gene: 12. CDR3: CASSFSSSGNLDSYEQYF. CDR3 in DNA: TGTGCCAGCAGCTTCTCATCTAGCGGGAACCTTGACTCCTACGAGCAGTACTTC.

The chain carries TRBV7-7 and TRBJ2-5; 7 nucleotides line up with TRBD1. V shed 5 bases and J 8 bases; nucleotides not matched to a gene: 5. Germline loops: CDR1 SSHAT, CDR2 FNYEAQ (reference sequence). This CDR3 is 12 amino acids long. The CDR3 sequence is CASSKGTVTQYF. The CDR3 region has the DNA TGTGCCAGCAGCAAAGGGACAGTAACCCAGTACTTC.

The rearrangement uses TRBV7-2 and TRBJ2-6; D is ambiguous. Trimming cost V 7 bases and J 5 bases, with 12 bases left between them. Germline CDR1 is SGHTA and CDR2 is FQGNSA. The CDR3 runs 14 residues. CDR3 sequence reads: CASTSFDRANVLTF. The CDR3 DNA is TGTGCCAGCACCTCTTTCGACAGGGCCAACGTCCTGACTTTC. Based on the CDR3 plus reference TRBV7-2 and TRBJ2-6, the full variable domain is GAGVSQSPSNKVTEKGKDVELRCDPISGHTALYWYRQSLGQGLEFLIYFQGNSAPDKSGLPSDRFSAERTGGSVSTLTIQRTQQEDSAVYLCASTSFDRANVLTFGAGSRLTVL.